These T cell receptor beta chains were read from a single sample in a study of blood T cell repertoires in COVID-19. TCRdb keeps only in-frame clones here, not all; method: immunoSEQ multiplex PCR. The data show 50,000 to 55,000 clones, around 86% seen once. The material sequenced was peripheral blood. The receptor source for this set is a man over 45 with active COVID-19. Each CDR3 is given with its conserved first and last residue. Fields, in order: D gene, clone size, CDR3 length, J gene, V gene, CDR3 protein, CDR3 DNA. D genes are given only for firm matches. Clone size is given for some rows only: seen once, a few or many times, or a class if the clone is expanded.

D gene: TRBD2
clone size: NA
CDR3 length: 16
J gene: TRBJ2-7
V gene: TRBV15
CDR3 protein: CATSRYSGGGSYEQYF
CDR3 DNA: TGTGCCACCAGCCGTTATAGCGGGGGCGGCTCCTACGAGCAGTACTTC

D gene: TRBD1
clone size: NA
CDR3 length: 15
J gene: TRBJ2-3
V gene: TRBV5-1
CDR3 protein: CASSLGQGSTDTQYF
CDR3 DNA: TGCGCCAGCAGCTTGGGACAGGGGAGCACAGATACGCAGTATTTT

D gene: NA
clone size: NA
CDR3 length: 12
J gene: TRBJ2-1
V gene: TRBV4-2
CDR3 protein: CASSRGYNEQFF
CDR3 DNA: TGTGCCAGCAGCCGGGGCTATAATGAGCAGTTCTTC

D gene: NA
clone size: NA
CDR3 length: 12
J gene: TRBJ2-7
V gene: TRBV20-1
CDR3 protein: CSASRRTYEQYF
CDR3 DNA: TGCAGTGCTAGTCGCAGGACCTACGAGCAGTACTTC

D gene: TRBD1
clone size: few
CDR3 length: 13
J gene: TRBJ1-1
V gene: TRBV29-1
CDR3 protein: CSVYPGTVNEAFF
CDR3 DNA: TGCAGCGTTTATCCTGGGACAGTTAATGAAGCTTTCTTT

D gene: NA
clone size: NA
CDR3 length: 14
J gene: TRBJ1-5
V gene: TRBV19
CDR3 protein: CASTDRSGWSRQHF
CDR3 DNA: TGTGCCAGTACCGACAGGTCGGGGTGGAGTCGCCAGCATTTT

D gene: NA
clone size: few
CDR3 length: 14
J gene: TRBJ1-2
V gene: TRBV7-9
CDR3 protein: CASRPTGGVDGYTF
CDR3 DNA: TGTGCCAGCAGACCCACAGGTGGTGTTGATGGCTACACCTTC

D gene: TRBD1
clone size: NA
CDR3 length: 11
J gene: TRBJ1-2
V gene: TRBV20-1
CDR3 protein: CRLGQDYGYTF
CDR3 DNA: TGCAGGCTAGGACAGGACTATGGCTACACCTTC

D gene: NA
clone size: NA
CDR3 length: 15
J gene: TRBJ1-1
V gene: TRBV7-9
CDR3 protein: CASSLMGGSNTEAFF
CDR3 DNA: TGTGCCAGCAGCTTGATGGGGGGGTCCAACACTGAAGCTTTCTTT

D gene: NA
clone size: few
CDR3 length: 15
J gene: TRBJ2-7
V gene: TRBV7-6
CDR3 protein: CASSLAGGSSYEQYF
CDR3 DNA: TGTGCCAGCAGCTTAGCGGGAGGCAGCTCCTACGAGCAGTACTTC

D gene: NA
clone size: NA
CDR3 length: 15
J gene: TRBJ1-6
V gene: TRBV7-9
CDR3 protein: CASSTGQGTGSPLHF
CDR3 DNA: TGTGCCAGCAGCACAGGGCAGGGGACGGGGTCACCCCTCCACTTT

D gene: NA
clone size: NA
CDR3 length: 14
J gene: TRBJ1-1
V gene: TRBV29-1
CDR3 protein: CSGRRGARNTEAFF
CDR3 DNA: TGCAGCGGGCGCCGGGGGGCGCGGAACACTGAAGCTTTCTTT

D gene: NA
clone size: NA
CDR3 length: 16
J gene: TRBJ2-5
V gene: TRBV5-1
CDR3 protein: CASSLGTLHYQETQYF
CDR3 DNA: TGCGCCAGCAGCCTGGGGACTCTTCATTACCAAGAGACCCAGTACTTC

D gene: TRBD1
clone size: NA
CDR3 length: 14
J gene: TRBJ1-2
V gene: TRBV5-1
CDR3 protein: CASSNKQGNYGYTF
CDR3 DNA: TGCGCCAGCAGCAATAAACAGGGGAACTATGGCTACACCTTC

D gene: NA
clone size: NA
CDR3 length: 15
J gene: TRBJ2-7
V gene: TRBV4-1
CDR3 protein: CASSQVRTSTYEQYF
CDR3 DNA: TGCGCCAGCAGCCAAGTACGAACTAGCACCTACGAGCAGTACTTC

D gene: NA
clone size: NA
CDR3 length: 14
J gene: TRBJ1-5
V gene: TRBV7-8
CDR3 protein: CASSSGISNQPQHF
CDR3 DNA: TGTGCCAGCAGTTCGGGTATTAGCAATCAGCCCCAGCATTTT

D gene: TRBD1
clone size: NA
CDR3 length: 15
J gene: TRBJ1-5
V gene: TRBV6-5
CDR3 protein: CASLWGQGSGQPQHF
CDR3 DNA: TGTGCCAGCCTCTGGGGACAGGGCAGTGGACAGCCCCAGCATTTT

D gene: NA
clone size: once
CDR3 length: 13
J gene: TRBJ2-5
V gene: TRBV15
CDR3 protein: CATSPDSQETQYF
CDR3 DNA: TGTGCCACCAGCCCGGACAGCCAAGAGACCCAGTACTTC

D gene: TRBD1
clone size: NA
CDR3 length: 15
J gene: TRBJ2-2
V gene: TRBV6-5
CDR3 protein: CASSPGQANTGELFF
CDR3 DNA: TGTGCCAGCAGTCCGGGACAGGCGAACACCGGGGAGCTGTTTTTT

D gene: NA
clone size: NA
CDR3 length: 14
J gene: TRBJ2-2
V gene: TRBV2
CDR3 protein: CASSDPGSDGELFF
CDR3 DNA: TGTGCCAGCAGTGACCCAGGGTCAGACGGGGAGCTGTTTTTT

D gene: NA
clone size: NA
CDR3 length: 13
J gene: TRBJ1-4
V gene: TRBV7-9
CDR3 protein: CASSLGGNEKLFF
CDR3 DNA: TGTGCCAGCAGCTTGGGGGGGAATGAAAAACTGTTTTTT

D gene: TRBD1
clone size: NA
CDR3 length: 14
J gene: TRBJ1-2
V gene: TRBV7-8
CDR3 protein: CASSADREYSGYTF
CDR3 DNA: TGTGCCAGCAGCGCGGACAGGGAATACTCTGGCTACACCTTC

D gene: TRBD1
clone size: NA
CDR3 length: 14
J gene: TRBJ2-7
V gene: TRBV11-2
CDR3 protein: CASSPPGQGYEQYF
CDR3 DNA: TGTGCCAGCAGCCCCCCGGGACAGGGCTACGAGCAGTACTTC

D gene: NA
clone size: NA
CDR3 length: 15
J gene: TRBJ2-1
V gene: TRBV5-1
CDR3 protein: CASSFDNHLYNEQFF
CDR3 DNA: TGCGCCAGCAGTTTTGACAACCACCTCTACAATGAGCAGTTCTTC

D gene: TRBD1
clone size: NA
CDR3 length: 14
J gene: TRBJ2-5
V gene: TRBV24-1
CDR3 protein: CATRLGQVKETQYF
CDR3 DNA: TGTGCCACCCGCCTCGGACAGGTTAAAGAGACCCAGTACTTC

D gene: TRBD2
clone size: NA
CDR3 length: 16
J gene: TRBJ2-3
V gene: TRBV6-1
CDR3 protein: CASSQDGLAGGVKQYF
CDR3 DNA: TGTGCCAGCAGTCAAGATGGACTAGCGGGGGGGGTTAAGCAGTATTTT

D gene: TRBD1
clone size: NA
CDR3 length: 12
J gene: TRBJ2-3
V gene: TRBV7-2
CDR3 protein: CANRQGGDTQYF
CDR3 DNA: TGTGCCAATAGACAGGGTGGAGATACGCAGTATTTT

D gene: TRBD2
clone size: NA
CDR3 length: 16
J gene: TRBJ2-1
V gene: TRBV5-1
CDR3 protein: CASSLGFREGHNEQFF
CDR3 DNA: TGCGCCAGCAGCTTGGGATTCCGGGAGGGTCACAATGAGCAGTTCTTC

D gene: TRBD1
clone size: NA
CDR3 length: 14
J gene: TRBJ1-4
V gene: TRBV5-1
CDR3 protein: CASSPGTEHGKLFF
CDR3 DNA: TGCGCCAGCAGCCCCGGGACAGAGCATGGAAAACTGTTTTTT

D gene: NA
clone size: few
CDR3 length: 14
J gene: TRBJ1-6
V gene: TRBV6-5
CDR3 protein: CASSPGESTSPLHF
CDR3 DNA: TGTGCCAGCAGTCCAGGGGAGTCAACTTCACCCCTCCACTTT

D gene: TRBD1
clone size: NA
CDR3 length: 18
J gene: TRBJ1-4
V gene: TRBV10-3
CDR3 protein: CAISRRGQGPNSNEKLFF
CDR3 DNA: TGTGCCATCAGCCGGCGGGGACAGGGGCCTAACTCCAATGAAAAACTGTTTTTT

D gene: NA
clone size: NA
CDR3 length: 16
J gene: TRBJ2-6
V gene: TRBV5-4
CDR3 protein: CASSLIGQSGANVLTF
CDR3 DNA: TGTGCCAGCAGCTTGATCGGACAATCTGGGGCCAACGTCCTGACTTTC